This TCR beta chain was documented in a study of blood T cell repertoires in COVID-19. Overall study: The origin of the acute and convalescent COVID-19 samples was the United States, Italy and Spain. T cells, B-cell-depleted T cells, or PBMCs supplied cDNA or gDNA.

This CDR3 has 16 residues. The germline V gene encodes CDR1 SGHTA and CDR2 FQGTGA. Trimming took 6 bases from V and 3 from J; bases not matched to a gene: 9. In the source study's methods: By means of reference gene primer amplification, nucleated cell counts were estimated. Assay used: immunoSEQ multiplex PCR; TCRdb lists only in-frame clones, some missing. That table supplies the V and J calls and clone size; D and trimming were determined from the DNA. The sample includes about 100,000 clones, roughly 80% of them seen just once. Sequences were obtained from peripheral blood. V usage is TRBV7-3 and J usage is TRBJ2-3, with 10 bases fitting TRBD1. The sequence derives from a woman aged 65 to 85 with acute or convalescent COVID-19. CDR3 nucleotide sequence: TGTGCCAGCAGTTCTTTGACAGGGGGCGGAACAGATACGCAGTATTTT. Translating it yields CASSSLTGGGTDTQYF.